The sequence of this T cell receptor (beta chain) was determined in a study of T cells in localized non-small cell lung cancer. The protocol was immunoSEQ multiplex PCR, while the TCRdb copy is restricted to in-frame clones and leaves out a portion. This sample carries some 24,000 clones, 92% of them seen once, and the ten largest clones take roughly 15%. Per the germline V gene, CDR1 is ENHRY and CDR2 is SYGVKD. V was trimmed by 7 bases and J by 1 base, leaving 10 bases between them. CDR3 size: 13 residues. The clonotype originates from a man aged 40 to 70 with stage III squamous cell lung carcinoma. The sequencing here drew on peripheral blood, taken before any cancer treatment. The gene calls are TRBV10-3 and TRBJ2-5, with a tentative D call TRBD2 (5 bases). CDR3 nucleotides: TGTGCCATCACTCCGGGAATCCAAGAGACCCAGTACTTC. This gives the protein CAITPGIQETQYF.